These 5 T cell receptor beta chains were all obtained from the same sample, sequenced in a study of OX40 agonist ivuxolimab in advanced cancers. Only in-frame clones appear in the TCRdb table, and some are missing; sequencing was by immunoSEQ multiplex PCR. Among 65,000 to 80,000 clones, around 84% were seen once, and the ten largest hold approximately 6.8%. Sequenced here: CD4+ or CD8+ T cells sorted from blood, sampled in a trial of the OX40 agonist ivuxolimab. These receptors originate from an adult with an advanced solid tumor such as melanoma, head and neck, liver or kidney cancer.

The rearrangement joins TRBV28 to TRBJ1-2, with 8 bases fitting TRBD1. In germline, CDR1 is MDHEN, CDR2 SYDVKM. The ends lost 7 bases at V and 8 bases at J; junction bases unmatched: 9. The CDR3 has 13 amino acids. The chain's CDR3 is CASTLGQAFGYTF. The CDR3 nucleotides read TGTGCCAGCACCCTGGGACAGGCTTTCGGCTACACCTTC.

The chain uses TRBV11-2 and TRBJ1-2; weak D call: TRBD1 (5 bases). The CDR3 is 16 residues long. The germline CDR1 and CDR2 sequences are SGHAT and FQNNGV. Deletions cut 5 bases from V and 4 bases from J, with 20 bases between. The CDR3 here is CASSAGESTGGYGYTF. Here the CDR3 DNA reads TGTGCCAGCAGCGCGGGGGAAAGCACAGGCGGCTATGGCTACACCTTC.

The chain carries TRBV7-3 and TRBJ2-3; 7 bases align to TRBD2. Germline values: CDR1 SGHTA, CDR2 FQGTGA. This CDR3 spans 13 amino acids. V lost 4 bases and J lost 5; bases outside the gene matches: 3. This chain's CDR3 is CASSSQREDTQYF. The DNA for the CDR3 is TGTGCCAGCAGCTCCCAGCGGGAAGATACGCAGTATTTT.

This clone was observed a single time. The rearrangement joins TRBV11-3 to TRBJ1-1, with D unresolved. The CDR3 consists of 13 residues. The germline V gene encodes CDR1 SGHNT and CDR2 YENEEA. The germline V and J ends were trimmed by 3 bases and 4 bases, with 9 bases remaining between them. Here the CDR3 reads CASSLERATEAFF. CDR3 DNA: TGTGCCAGCAGCTTGGAGCGCGCCACTGAAGCTTTCTTT.

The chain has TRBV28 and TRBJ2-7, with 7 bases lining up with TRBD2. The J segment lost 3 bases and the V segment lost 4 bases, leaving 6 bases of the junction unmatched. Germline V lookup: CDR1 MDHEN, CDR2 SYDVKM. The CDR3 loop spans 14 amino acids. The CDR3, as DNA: TGTGCCAGCAGTTACGCGGGAGTTGACTACGAGCAGTACTTC. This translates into CASSYAGVDYEQYF.